Sequencing of this TCR beta chain was carried out in a study of shared clonotypes between healthy human individuals (dated by TCRdb to 2020 to 2021). About the investigation overall: The cohort comprised a couple of women and three men aged 18 to 49 years. Libraries were prepared and TCR repertoires were sequenced by different laboratories using diverse techniques, in order to increase sequencing depth and limit assay-specific biases. Per donor, three plates each were used for CD4 naive and CD4 memory, two for CD8 naive, and one for CD8 memory. Each donor's leukapheresis produced roughly between roughly 0.9 and 9 billion PBMCs. Blood TCR repertoires of five healthy adults were deeply sequenced to estimate repertoire size and the extent of clonotype sharing between individuals.

Points the paper makes about the study in general: Sharing across several donors was observed for around 5% of naive CD4, 3.5% of naive CD8, 2% to 2.5% of memory CD4, and roughly 0.4% of memory CD8 clonotypes. Pairwise subsampling indicated that sequencing depth was expected to affect the degree of clonotype sharing among donors. Rarefaction of sorted-subset datasets indicated incomplete sequencing despite the large sequencing depth. Compared with non-shared clonotypes, clonotypes shared by all four sorted-subset donors had higher generation probabilities. Sampling was restricted to blood, and TCR repertoires in tissue are likely to differ from TCR repertoires in blood. Because the study included only a small number of donors, the genetic and exposure-history diversity represented was limited. Naive subsets generally had larger estimated clonotype richness than memory subsets.

Using the deep immunoSEQ assay, multiplex PCR amplified TCR CDR3 regions from genomic DNA. Extracted genomic DNA from each cell subset was spread evenly across all wells of several immunoSEQ 96-well plates, with each plate serving as a replicate. Each replicate PCR for sorted subsets received roughly 0.2 ug genomic DNA, equal to about 30,000 T cell genomes. Purified libraries were measured with a Qubit 3.0 fluorometer, size-checked on a Bioanalyzer 2100, and measured again with the KAPA Library Quantification kit. Every immunoSEQ 96-well plate was sequenced on a separate single-read 150-cycle Illumina NextSeq 550 flow cell. In the source study's methods: Because the immunoSEQ output held only junctional sequences and lacked quality scores, the filtering could not match the filtering applied to full-length reads. Sequences were annotated with PyIR, a Python wrapper for IgBLAST v1.9, and V/J genes and CDR3 were assigned using IMGT germline references. Any read was removed if the V/J assignment was weak (E-value above 1e-6), the CDR3 was missing, or the read contained stop codons, out-of-frame junctions, or ambiguous translated residues. A V3J clonotype was defined by an identical inferred V gene, J gene, and CDR3 amino acid sequence. Percentage overlap between repertoires was calculated by dividing the number of shared unique clonotypes by the size of the smaller repertoire. Richness of each repertoire was evaluated using RTK rarefaction, the Chao1 estimator, and Recon v2.1 estimates of unobserved clonotypes. Generation probabilities for all TCRbeta clonotypes obtained by the gDNA method from four donors were computed using OLGA. The table was pulled from immuneACCESS by TCRdb, which kept in-frame rearrangements only. Such tables lose some clones; where checked, under half of the loss comes from unresolved V genes, and the rest has no known cause. That table is the source of V, J and clone size, and D and trimming were worked out from the DNA. For this sample the table gives 550,000 to 850,000 clones, of which 72% were detected only once. Together, the top ten hold about 1.8% of the sample.

The donors were healthy, HIV-negative adults who had no recently reported acute infections or vaccinations. All donors were Caucasian adults living in Nashville, Tennessee, USA. Magnetic negative selection was used to enrich CD4+ T cells, after which naive cells were positively selected on CD45RA and the negative fraction became the memory subset. After blood collection by leukapheresis, PBMCs were isolated using Ficoll-Histopaque density gradient centrifugation and then cryopreserved in the vapor phase of liquid nitrogen. Purity and quantity of every magnetically sorted T cell population were checked by analytical flow cytometry. From each sorted fraction, genomic DNA was isolated and quantified by UV absorbance on a Nanodrop 2000c. Reading the germline V gene gives CDR1 MDHEN and CDR2 SYDVKM. The CDR3, cysteine through phenylalanine, is 13 amino acids long. Only CDR3 DNA remains: 39 bases, in frame from the first base. The junction carries 11 bases between V and J, which are trimmed by 6 bases and 2 bases respectively.

About this clone: Its antigen has not been determined. Base qualities are missing; no much larger clone stands one base away.

The sequence is built from TRBV28 and TRBJ2-7; no D gene is confidently identified. This TCR was recovered from a woman under 40 in good health. Material for sequencing was memory CD4+ T cells sorted from blood. What this sample's cell subset or site label stands for: CD45RA-negative fraction. The sequenced DNA: TGTGCCAGCAGATTTTCGAGCACCTACGAGCAGTACTTC. This codes for CASRFSSTYEQYF.